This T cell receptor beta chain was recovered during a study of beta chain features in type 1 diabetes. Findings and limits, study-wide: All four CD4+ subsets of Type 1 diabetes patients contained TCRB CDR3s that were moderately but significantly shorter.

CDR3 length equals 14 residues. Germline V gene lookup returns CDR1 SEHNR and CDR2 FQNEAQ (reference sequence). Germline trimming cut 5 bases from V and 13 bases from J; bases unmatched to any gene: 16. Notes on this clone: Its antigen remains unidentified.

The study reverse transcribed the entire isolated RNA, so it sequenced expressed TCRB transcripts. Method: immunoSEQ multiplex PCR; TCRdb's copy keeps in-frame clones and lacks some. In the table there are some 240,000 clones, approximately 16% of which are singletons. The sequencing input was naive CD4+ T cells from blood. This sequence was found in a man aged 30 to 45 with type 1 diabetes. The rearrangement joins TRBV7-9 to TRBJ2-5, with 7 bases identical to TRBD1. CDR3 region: CASSRERQGQLGYF. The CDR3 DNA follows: TGTGCCAGCAGCCGAGAGCGACAGGGACAATTGGGGTACTTC.